This T cell receptor (beta chain) is from a study of blood T cell repertoires in COVID-19. Background on the study: Sources were T cells, B-cell-depleted T cells, or PBMCs; the material itself was cDNA or gDNA.

As handled by the study authors: Reference gene primers were amplified, and this amplification served to estimate nucleated cell counts. Profiled with immunoSEQ multiplex PCR; TCRdb holds only in-frame clones, not every one. V, J and clone size derive from that table, while D and trimming were established from the DNA sequence. This table has over 150,000 clones, roughly 80% appearing once. Clinical history reported by participants formed the basis on which cohorts were assigned. Donors in Cohort 3 counted as recovered after two negative PCRs, clearance, or symptom resolution. The TCR comes from a woman aged 55-69 years who had recovered from COVID-19. The sample comprised PBMCs or T cells enriched from blood (not recorded which).

CDR3: CASRKSRGEGYTF. As DNA, the CDR3 is TGTGCCAGCAGGAAGTCCAGGGGCGAGGGCTACACCTTC. The gene calls are TRBV3-1 (or the pseudogene TRBV3-2) and TRBJ1-2, with D possibly being TRBD1 (6 bases). The CDR3 covers 13 residues. Trimming removed 6 bases from V and 8 bases from J, with 16 bases in between. From germline, CDR1 is LGHDT and CDR2 YNNKEL (reference sequence).